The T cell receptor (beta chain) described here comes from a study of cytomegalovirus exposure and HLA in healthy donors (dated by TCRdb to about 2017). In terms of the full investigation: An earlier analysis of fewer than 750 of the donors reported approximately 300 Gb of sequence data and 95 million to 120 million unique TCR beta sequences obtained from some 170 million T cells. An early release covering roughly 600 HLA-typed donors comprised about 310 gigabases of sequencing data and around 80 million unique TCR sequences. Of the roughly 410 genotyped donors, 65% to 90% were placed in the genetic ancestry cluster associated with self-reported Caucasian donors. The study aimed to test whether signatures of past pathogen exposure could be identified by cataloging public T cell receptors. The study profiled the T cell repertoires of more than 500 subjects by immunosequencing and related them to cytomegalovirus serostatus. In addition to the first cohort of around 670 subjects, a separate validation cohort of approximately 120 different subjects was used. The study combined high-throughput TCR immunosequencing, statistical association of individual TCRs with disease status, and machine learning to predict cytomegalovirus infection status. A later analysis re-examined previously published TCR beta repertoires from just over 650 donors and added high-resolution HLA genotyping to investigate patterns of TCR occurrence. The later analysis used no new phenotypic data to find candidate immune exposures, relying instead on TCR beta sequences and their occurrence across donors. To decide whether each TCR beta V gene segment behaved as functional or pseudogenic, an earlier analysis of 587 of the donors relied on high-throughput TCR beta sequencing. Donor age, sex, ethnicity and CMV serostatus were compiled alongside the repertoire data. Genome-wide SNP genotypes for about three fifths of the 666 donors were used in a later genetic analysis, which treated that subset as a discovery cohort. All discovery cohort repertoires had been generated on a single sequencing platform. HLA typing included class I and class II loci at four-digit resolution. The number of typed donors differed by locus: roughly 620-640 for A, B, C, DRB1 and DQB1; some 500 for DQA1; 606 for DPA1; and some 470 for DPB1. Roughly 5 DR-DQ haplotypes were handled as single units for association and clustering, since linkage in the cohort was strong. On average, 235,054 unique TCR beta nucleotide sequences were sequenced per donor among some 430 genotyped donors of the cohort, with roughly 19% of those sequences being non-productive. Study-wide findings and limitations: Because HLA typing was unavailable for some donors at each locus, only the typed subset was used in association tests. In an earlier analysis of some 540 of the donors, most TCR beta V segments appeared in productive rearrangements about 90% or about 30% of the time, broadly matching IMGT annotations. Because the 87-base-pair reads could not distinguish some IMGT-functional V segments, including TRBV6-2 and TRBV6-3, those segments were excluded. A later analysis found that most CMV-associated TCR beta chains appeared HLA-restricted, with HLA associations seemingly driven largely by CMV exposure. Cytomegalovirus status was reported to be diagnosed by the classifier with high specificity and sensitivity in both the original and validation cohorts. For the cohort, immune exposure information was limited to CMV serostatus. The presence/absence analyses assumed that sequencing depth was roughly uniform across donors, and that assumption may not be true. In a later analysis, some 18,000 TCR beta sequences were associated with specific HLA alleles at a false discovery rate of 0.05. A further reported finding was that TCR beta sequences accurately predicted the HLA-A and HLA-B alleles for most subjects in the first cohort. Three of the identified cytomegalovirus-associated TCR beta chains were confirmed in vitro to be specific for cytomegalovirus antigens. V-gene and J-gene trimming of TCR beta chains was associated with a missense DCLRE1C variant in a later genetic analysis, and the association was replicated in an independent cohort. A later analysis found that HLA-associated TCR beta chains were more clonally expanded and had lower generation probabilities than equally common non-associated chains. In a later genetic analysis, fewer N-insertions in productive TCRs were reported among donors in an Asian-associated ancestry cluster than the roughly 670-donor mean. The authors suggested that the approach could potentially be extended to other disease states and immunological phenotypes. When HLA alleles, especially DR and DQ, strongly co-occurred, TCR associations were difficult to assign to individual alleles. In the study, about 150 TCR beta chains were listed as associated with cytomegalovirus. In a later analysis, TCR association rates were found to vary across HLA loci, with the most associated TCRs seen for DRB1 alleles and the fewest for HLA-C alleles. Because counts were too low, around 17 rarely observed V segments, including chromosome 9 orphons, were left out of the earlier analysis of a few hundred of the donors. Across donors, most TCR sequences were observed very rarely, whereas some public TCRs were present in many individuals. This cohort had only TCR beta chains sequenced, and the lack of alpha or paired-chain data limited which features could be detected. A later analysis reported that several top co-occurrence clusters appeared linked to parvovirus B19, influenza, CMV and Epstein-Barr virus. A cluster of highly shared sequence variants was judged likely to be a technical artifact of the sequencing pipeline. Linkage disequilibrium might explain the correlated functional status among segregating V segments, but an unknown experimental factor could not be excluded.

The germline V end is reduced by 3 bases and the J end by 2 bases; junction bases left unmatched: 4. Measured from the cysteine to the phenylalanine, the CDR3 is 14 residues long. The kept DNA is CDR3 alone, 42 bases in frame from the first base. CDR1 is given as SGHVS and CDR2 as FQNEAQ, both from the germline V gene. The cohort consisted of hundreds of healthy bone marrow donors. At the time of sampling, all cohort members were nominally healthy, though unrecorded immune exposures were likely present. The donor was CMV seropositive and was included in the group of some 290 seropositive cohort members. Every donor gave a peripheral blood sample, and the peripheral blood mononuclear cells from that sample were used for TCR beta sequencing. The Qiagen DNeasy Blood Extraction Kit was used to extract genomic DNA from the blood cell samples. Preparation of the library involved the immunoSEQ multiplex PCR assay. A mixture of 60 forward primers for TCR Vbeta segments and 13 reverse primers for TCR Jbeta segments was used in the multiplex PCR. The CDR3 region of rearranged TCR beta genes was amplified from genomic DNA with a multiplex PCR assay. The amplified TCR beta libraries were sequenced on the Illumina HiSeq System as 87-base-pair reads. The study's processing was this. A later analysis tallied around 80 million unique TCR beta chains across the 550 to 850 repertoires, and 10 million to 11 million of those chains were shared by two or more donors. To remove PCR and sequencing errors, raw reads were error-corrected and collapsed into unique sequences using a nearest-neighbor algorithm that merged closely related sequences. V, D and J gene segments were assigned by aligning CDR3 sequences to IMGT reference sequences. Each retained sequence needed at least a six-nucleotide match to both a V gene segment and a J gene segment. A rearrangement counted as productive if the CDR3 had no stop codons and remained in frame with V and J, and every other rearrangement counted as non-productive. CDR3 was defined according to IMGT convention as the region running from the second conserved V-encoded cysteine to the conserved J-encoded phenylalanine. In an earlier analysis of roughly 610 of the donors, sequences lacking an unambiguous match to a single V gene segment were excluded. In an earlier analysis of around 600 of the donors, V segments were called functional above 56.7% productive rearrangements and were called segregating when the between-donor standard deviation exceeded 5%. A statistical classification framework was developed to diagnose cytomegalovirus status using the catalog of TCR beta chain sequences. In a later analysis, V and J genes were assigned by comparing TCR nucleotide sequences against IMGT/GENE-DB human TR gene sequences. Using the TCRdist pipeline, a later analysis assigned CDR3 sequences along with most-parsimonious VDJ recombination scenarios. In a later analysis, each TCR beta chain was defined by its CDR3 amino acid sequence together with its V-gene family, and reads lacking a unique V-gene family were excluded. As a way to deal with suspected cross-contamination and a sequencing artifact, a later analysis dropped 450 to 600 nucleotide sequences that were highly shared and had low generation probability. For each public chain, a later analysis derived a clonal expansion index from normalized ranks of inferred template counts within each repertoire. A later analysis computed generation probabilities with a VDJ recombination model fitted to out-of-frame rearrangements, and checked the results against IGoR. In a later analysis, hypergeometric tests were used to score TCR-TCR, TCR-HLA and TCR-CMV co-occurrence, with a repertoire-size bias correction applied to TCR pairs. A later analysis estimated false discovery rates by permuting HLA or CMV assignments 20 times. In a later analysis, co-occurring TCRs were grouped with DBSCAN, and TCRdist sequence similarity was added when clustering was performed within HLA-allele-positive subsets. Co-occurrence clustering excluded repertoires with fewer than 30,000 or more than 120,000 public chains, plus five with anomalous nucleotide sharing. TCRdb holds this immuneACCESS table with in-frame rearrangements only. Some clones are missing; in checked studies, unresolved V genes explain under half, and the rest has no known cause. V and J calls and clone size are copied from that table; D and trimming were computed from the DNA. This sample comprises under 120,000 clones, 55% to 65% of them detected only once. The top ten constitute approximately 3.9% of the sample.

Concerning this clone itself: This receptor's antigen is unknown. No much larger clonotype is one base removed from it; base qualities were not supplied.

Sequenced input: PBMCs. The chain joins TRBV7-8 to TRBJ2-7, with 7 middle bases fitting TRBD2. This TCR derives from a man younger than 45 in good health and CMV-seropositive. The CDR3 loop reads CASSFPGLTYEQYF. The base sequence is TGTGCCAGCAGCTTCCCGGGACTAACCTACGAGCAGTACTTC. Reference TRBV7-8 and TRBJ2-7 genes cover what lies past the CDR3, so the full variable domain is GAGVSQSPRYKVAKRGQDVALRCDPISGHVSLFWYQQALGQGPEFLTYFQNEAQLDKSGLPSDRFFAERPEGSVSTLKIQRTQQEDSAVYLCASSFPGLTYEQYFGPGTRLTVT.